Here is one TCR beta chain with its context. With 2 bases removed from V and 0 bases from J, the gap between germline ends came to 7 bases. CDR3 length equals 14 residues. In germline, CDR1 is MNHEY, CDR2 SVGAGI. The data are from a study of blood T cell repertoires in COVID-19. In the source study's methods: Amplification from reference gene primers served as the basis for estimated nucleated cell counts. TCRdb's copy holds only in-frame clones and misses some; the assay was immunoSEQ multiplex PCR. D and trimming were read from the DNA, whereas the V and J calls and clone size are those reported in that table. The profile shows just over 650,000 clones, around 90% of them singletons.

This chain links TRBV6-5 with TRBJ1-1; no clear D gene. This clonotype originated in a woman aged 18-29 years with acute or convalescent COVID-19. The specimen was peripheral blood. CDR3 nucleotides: TGTGCCAGCAGTTACAACGAGTTGAACACTGAAGCTTTCTTT. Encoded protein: CASSYNELNTEAFF.